Presented here are 8 T cell receptor beta chains from one specimen sequenced in a study of blood T cell repertoires in COVID-19. The table came from immunoSEQ multiplex PCR; TCRdb's copy has only in-frame clones and leaves some out. The repertoire holds a few hundred thousand clones, approximately 77% seen once, with roughly 3.1% in the top ten. Material: peripheral blood. The receptors come from a woman younger than 30 with acute or convalescent COVID-19.

This clone was detected only once. The chain combines TRBV30 with TRBJ2-7, with 7 positions matching TRBD1. This CDR3 has 14 amino acids. The germline gives CDR1 GTSNPN, CDR2 SVGIG (reference sequence). Trimming removed 1 base from V and 3 bases from J; junction bases left unmatched: 6. CDR3 region: CAWSAPGQRYEQYF. CDR3 coding DNA: TGTGCCTGGAGTGCACCGGGACAGCGCTACGAGCAGTACTTC.

The chain is built from TRBV25-1 and TRBJ1-3, with D uncertain. With 5 bases removed from V and 0 bases from J, the gap between germline ends came to 8 bases. The CDR3 consists of 14 residues. Germline values: CDR1 MGHDK, CDR2 SYGVNS. The CDR3: CASSLSGSGNTIYF. Written as DNA, the CDR3 is TGTGCCAGCAGTTTGTCCGGCTCTGGAAACACCATATATTTT.

This chain joins TRBV4-1 and TRBJ1-1; weak D call: TRBD1 (6 bases). V was pared by 1 base and J by 2 bases, with 8 bases between. This CDR3 has 14 residues. Per the germline V gene, CDR1 is MGHRA and CDR2 is YSYEKL. The CDR3 nucleotides read TGCGCCAGCAGCCAAGGGACAGTAAACACTGAAGCTTTCTTT. Translated: CASSQGTVNTEAFF.

This clone was counted once. The chain carries TRBV19 and TRBJ2-3, with D possibly matching TRBD2 (6 bases). CDR1 is LNHDA and CDR2 is SQIVND in the germline V gene (reference sequence). The length of the CDR3 is 15 residues. V was pared by 10 bases and J by 3 bases, with 20 bases between. The CDR3 nucleotides are TGTGCCACCAAGCCGATCGGGAGTGGGACAGATACGCAGTATTTT. Translation: CATKPIGSGTDTQYF.

The chain recombines TRBV10-3 with TRBJ2-1; 13 positions agree with TRBD2. Germline V gene sequence: CDR1 ENHRY, CDR2 SYGVKD. Trimming at V came to 4 bases and at J to 6 bases, leaving 9 bases not matched to a gene. This CDR3 comprises 17 residues. The CDR3 DNA reads as TGTGCCATCAGTGGGACTAGCGGGAGTTCTTTGTCCAATGAGCAGTTCTTC. Protein product: CAISGTSGSSLSNEQFF.

The rearrangement joins TRBV3-1 (or the pseudogene TRBV3-2) to TRBJ2-1; TRBD2 aligns across 9 bases. CDR1 is LGHDT, CDR2 YNNKEL, per germline (reference sequence). J was trimmed by 15 bases and V by 4 bases; bases with no gene match: 7. This CDR3 contains 12 residues. DNA for the CDR3: TGTGCCAGCAGCCTGCCGGGACTAGCCGTGTTCTTC. This sequence encodes CASSLPGLAVFF.

The chain links TRBV6-2 or TRBV6-3 to TRBJ2-1; possibly TRBD1 for D (6 bases). CDR1 is MNHEY, CDR2 SVGEGT, per germline. This CDR3 spans 12 amino acids. V was trimmed by 5 bases and J by 7 bases, leaving 9 bases between them. The CDR3 is CASSRQVNEQFF. CDR3 nucleotides: TGTGCCAGCAGTAGACAGGTGAATGAGCAGTTCTTC.

This clone was seen a handful of times. The genes are TRBV25-1 and TRBJ2-1; D ambiguous. The V end lost 5 bases, the J end lost 5 bases, and 10 bases lay between the germline ends. CDR1 MGHDK and CDR2 SYGVNS come from the germline V gene. This CDR3 is built from 13 residues. The CDR3 region has the DNA TGTGCCAGCAGTTCCTACGCGAACAATGAGCAGTTCTTC. Residues: CASSSYANNEQFF.